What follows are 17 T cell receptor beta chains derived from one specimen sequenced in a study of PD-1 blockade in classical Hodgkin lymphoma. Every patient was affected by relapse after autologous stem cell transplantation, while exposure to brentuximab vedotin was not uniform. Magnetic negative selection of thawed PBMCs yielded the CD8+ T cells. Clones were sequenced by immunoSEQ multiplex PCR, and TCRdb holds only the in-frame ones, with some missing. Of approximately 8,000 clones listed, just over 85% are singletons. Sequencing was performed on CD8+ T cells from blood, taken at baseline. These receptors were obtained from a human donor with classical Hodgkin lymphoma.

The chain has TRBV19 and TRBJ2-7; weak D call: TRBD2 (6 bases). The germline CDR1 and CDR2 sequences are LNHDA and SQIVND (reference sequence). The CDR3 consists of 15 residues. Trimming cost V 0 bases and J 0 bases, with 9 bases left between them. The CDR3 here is CASSIDLTSSYEQYF. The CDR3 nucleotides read TGTGCCAGTAGTATAGATCTGACTAGCTCCTACGAGCAGTACTTC. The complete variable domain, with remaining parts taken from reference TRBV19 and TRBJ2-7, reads DGGITQSPKYLFRKEGQNVTLSCEQNLNHDAMYWYRQDPGQGLRLIYYSQIVNDFQKGDIAEGYSVSREKKESFPLTVTSAQKNPTAFYLCASSIDLTSSYEQYFGPGTRLTVT.

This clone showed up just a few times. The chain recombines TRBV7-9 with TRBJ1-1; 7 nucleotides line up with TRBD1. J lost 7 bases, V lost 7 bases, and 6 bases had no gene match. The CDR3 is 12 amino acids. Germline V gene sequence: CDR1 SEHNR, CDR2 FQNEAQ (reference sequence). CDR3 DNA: TGTGCCAGCACCCTAGCAGGGGGTGAAGCTTTCTTT. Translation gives CASTLAGGEAFF.

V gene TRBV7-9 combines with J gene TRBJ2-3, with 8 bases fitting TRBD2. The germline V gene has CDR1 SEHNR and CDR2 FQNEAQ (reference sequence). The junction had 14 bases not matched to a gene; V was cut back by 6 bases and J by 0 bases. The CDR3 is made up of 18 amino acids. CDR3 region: CASRWGHGGALSTDTQYF. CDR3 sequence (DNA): TGTGCCAGCAGGTGGGGCCACGGGGGGGCCCTTAGCACAGATACGCAGTATTTT.

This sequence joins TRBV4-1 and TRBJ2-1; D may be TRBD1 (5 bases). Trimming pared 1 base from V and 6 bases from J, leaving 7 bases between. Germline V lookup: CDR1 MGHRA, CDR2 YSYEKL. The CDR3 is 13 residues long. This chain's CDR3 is CASSQVGANEQFF. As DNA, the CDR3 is TGCGCCAGCAGCCAAGTAGGGGCCAATGAGCAGTTCTTC.

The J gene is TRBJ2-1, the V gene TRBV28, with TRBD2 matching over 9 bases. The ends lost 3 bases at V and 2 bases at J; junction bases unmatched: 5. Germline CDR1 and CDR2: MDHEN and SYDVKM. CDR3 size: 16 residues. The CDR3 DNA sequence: TGTGCCAGCAGTTTCTTCGTAGCGGGAGCCTACAATGAGCAGTTCTTC. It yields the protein CASSFFVAGAYNEQFF.

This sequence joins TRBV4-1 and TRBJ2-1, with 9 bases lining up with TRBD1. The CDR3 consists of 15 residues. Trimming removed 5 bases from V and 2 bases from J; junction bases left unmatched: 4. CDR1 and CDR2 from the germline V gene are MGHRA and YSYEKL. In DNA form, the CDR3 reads TGCGCCAGCAGCTCCCGACAGGGGGCCTACAATGAGCAGTTCTTC. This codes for CASSSRQGAYNEQFF.

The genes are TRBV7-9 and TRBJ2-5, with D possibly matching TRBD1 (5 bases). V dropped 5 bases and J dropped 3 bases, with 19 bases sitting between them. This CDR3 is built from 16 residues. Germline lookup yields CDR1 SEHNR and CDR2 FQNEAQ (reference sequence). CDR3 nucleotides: TGTGCCAGCAGCCCTCAGGGTAGCCCGCCTAAAGAGACCCAGTACTTC. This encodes CASSPQGSPPKETQYF. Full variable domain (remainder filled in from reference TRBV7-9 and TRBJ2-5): DTGVSQNPRHKITKRGQNVTFRCDPISEHNRLYWYRQTLGQGPEFLTYFQNEAQLEKSRLLSDRFSAERPKGSFSTLEIQRTEQGDSAMYLCASSPQGSPPKETQYFGPGTRLLVL.

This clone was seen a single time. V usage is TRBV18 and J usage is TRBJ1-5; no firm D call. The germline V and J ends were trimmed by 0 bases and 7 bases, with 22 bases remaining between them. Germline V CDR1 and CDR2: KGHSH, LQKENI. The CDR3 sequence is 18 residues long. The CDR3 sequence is CASSPPNSSLGMVQPQHF. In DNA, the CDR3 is TGTGCCAGCTCACCACCGAACAGCTCTCTTGGTATGGTACAGCCCCAGCATTTT.

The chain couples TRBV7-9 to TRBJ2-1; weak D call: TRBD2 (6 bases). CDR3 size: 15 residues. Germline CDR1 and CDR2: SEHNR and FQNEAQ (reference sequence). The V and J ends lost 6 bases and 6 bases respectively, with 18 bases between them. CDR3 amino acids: CASSFLREWGNEQFF. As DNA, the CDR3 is TGTGCCAGCAGTTTCCTCCGGGAGTGGGGCAATGAGCAGTTCTTC.

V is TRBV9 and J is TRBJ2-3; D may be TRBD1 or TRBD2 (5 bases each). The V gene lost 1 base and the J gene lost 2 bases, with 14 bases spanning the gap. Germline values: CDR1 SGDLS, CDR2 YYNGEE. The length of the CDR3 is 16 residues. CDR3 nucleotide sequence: TGTGCCAGCAGCGTAAACTTGGGGGTGTACACAGATACGCAGTATTTT. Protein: CASSVNLGVYTDTQYF.

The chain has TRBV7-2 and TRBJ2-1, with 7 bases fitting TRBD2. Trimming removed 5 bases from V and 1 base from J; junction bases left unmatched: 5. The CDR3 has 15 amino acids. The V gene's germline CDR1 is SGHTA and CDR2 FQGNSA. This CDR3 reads CASSPEAGSYNEQFF. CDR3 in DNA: TGTGCCAGCAGCCCCGAAGCGGGGTCCTACAATGAGCAGTTCTTC.

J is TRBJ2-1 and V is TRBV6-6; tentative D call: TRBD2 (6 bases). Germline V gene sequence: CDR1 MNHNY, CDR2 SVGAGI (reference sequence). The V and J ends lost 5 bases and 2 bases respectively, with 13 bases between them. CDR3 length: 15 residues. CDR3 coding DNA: TGTGCCAGCAGTCCCCTTACGGGAGCCTACAATGAGCAGTTCTTC. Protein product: CASSPLTGAYNEQFF.

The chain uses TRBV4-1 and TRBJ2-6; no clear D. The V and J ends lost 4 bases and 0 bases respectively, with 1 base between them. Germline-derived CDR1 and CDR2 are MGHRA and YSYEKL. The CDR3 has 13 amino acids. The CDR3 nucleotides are TGCGCCAGCAGCCGCTCTGGGGCCAACGTCCTGACTTTC. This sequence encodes CASSRSGANVLTF.

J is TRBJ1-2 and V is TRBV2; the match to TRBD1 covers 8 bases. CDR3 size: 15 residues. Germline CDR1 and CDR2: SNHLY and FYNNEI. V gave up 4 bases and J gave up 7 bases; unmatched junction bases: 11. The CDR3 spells CASSGVQGAPVGYTF. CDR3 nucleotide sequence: TGTGCCAGCAGTGGGGTGCAGGGGGCGCCGGTTGGCTACACCTTC. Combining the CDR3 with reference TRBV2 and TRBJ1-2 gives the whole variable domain EPEVTQTPSHQVTQMGQEVILRCVPISNHLYFYWYRQILGQKVEFLVSFYNNEISEKSEIFDDQFSVERPDGSNFTLKIRSTKLEDSAMYFCASSGVQGAPVGYTFGSGTRLTVV.

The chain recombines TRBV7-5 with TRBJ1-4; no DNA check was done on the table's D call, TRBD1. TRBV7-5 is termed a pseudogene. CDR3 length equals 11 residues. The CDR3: CASSITGELFF. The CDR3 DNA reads TGTGCCAGCAGCATCACAGGGGAACTGTTTTTT.

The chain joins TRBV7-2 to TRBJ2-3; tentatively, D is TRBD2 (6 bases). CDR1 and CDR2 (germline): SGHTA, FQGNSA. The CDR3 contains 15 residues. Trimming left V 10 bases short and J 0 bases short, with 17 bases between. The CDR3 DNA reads TGTGCCAATCCCCCTAGCGTCGCTAGCACAGATACGCAGTATTTT. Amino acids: CANPPSVASTDTQYF.

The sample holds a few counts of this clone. CDR3 protein: CASSLAADYEQYF. CDR3 nucleotides: TGTGCCAGCAGCTTAGCGGCGGACTACGAGCAGTACTTC. This chain connects TRBV7-9 to TRBJ2-7; no definite D call. Trimming removed 0 bases from V and 3 bases from J, with 6 bases in between. This CDR3 comprises 13 residues. Germline V gene lookup returns CDR1 SEHNR and CDR2 FQNEAQ (reference sequence).